Each of the 24 T cell receptor beta chains below was sequenced from the same sample in a study of Ad26.COV2.S vaccination and SARS-CoV-2 variants. Described treatment: 15 to 20 received Ad26.COV2.S at low or high dose, single or two shots; five or six received placebo; per-sample allocation not given. At day 63 after the first vaccine or placebo injection, samples were drawn. The assay was immunoSEQ multiplex PCR, and TCRdb's table has in-frame clones only and misses some. The table lists hundreds of thousands of clones, 88% of them singletons. The input for sequencing was peripheral blood, taken in a trial of Ad26.COV2.S vaccine versus placebo. Every receptor here comes from a person aged 18 to 65 who received the Ad26.COV2.S COVID-19 vaccine or a placebo.

The chain recombines TRBV7-3 with TRBJ2-1, with TRBD1 as a possible D gene (6 bases). Trimming cost V 4 bases and J 3 bases, with 7 bases left between them. Germline CDR1 is SGHTA and CDR2 is FQGTGA. The CDR3 contains 13 residues. The CDR3 region has the DNA TGTGCCAGCAGCTCAGGGGTCTACAATGAGCAGTTCTTC. Translation: CASSSGVYNEQFF.

The chain recombines TRBV27 with TRBJ2-5; possibly TRBD1 or TRBD2 for D (5 bases each). Germline CDR1 is MNHEY and CDR2 is SMNVEV (reference sequence). The CDR3 length is 15 residues. Trimming shortened V by 5 bases and J by 2 bases, and 15 bases separated the two germline ends. The CDR3 is CASSLGTDQQETQYF. CDR3 nucleotide sequence: TGTGCCAGCAGTCTTGGGACGGACCAACAAGAGACCCAGTACTTC.

The gene calls are TRBV7-9 and TRBJ1-1; D unclear. V was cut by 1 base and J by 1 base, with 16 bases left in between. The germline gives CDR1 SEHNR, CDR2 FQNEAQ (reference sequence). The CDR3 has 17 residues. This chain's CDR3 is CASSLGVGVGRNTEAFF. For the CDR3, the DNA is TGTGCCAGCAGCTTAGGGGTCGGGGTCGGACGGAACACTGAAGCTTTCTTT.

The rearrangement uses TRBV7-9 and TRBJ2-2; D is undetermined. Trimming pared 3 bases from V and 5 bases from J, leaving 7 bases between. The CDR3 runs to 13 residues. Germline lookup yields CDR1 SEHNR and CDR2 FQNEAQ (reference sequence). CDR3 coding DNA: TGTGCCAGCAGCTTGTTAGATACCGGGGAGCTGTTTTTT. Translated: CASSLLDTGELFF.

This clone has just one count. V usage is TRBV15 and J usage is TRBJ2-6; D possibly uses TRBD1 or TRBD2 (5 bases each). Looked up from germline, CDR1 is LNHNV and CDR2 is YYDKDF (reference sequence). The length of the CDR3 is 16 residues. V lost 6 bases and J lost 3, with 15 bases in between. The CDR3 reads CATSLRGAGGANVLTF. CDR3 sequence (DNA): TGTGCCACCAGTCTTAGGGGCGCGGGTGGGGCCAACGTCCTGACTTTC.

CDR3 residues: CASSSMGTAYNEQFF. The CDR3 nucleotides read TGTGCCAGCAGCTCCATGGGGACGGCATACAATGAGCAGTTCTTC. The chain recombines TRBV9 with TRBJ2-1; D assignment may be TRBD1 or TRBD2 (5 bases each). Trimming took 4 bases from V and 4 from J, leaving 15 bases between them. The CDR3 has 15 amino acids. Germline V CDR1 and CDR2: SGDLS, YYNGEE.

The CDR3 spells CASSLGTGKNNEQFF. The CDR3 coding sequence is TGTGCCAGCAGCTTAGGGACAGGGAAAAACAATGAGCAGTTCTTC. This chain connects TRBV5-6 to TRBJ2-1, with 9 bases identical to TRBD1. This CDR3 is built from 15 residues. Germline-derived CDR1 and CDR2 are SGHDT and YYEEEE. The J segment lost 5 bases and the V segment lost 2 bases, leaving 5 bases of the junction unmatched.

V usage is TRBV5-4 and J usage is TRBJ2-7, with 8 bases matching TRBD2. Trimming took 4 bases from V and 0 from J; bases not matched to a gene: 9. Germline-derived CDR1 and CDR2 are SGHNT and YYREEE (reference sequence). The CDR3 contains 16 residues. The CDR3, as DNA: TGTGCCAGCAGCCCTACGGGCGGGACTAGCTCCTACGAGCAGTACTTC. Amino acid sequence: CASSPTGGTSSYEQYF. Complete variable domain (other parts from reference TRBV5-4 and TRBJ2-7): ETGVTQSPTHLIKTRGQQVTLRCSSQSGHNTVSWYQQALGQGPQFIFQYYREEENGRGNFPPRFSGLQFPNYSSELNVNALELDDSALYLCASSPTGGTSSYEQYFGPGTRLTVT.

The J gene is TRBJ2-2, the V gene TRBV28; 12 bases are shared with TRBD2. The CDR3 runs to 16 residues. CDR1 is MDHEN, CDR2 SYDVKM, per germline. V dropped 6 bases and J dropped 7; count of bases not matched to a gene: 9. CDR3: CASSLLAGGLGGELFF. The CDR3 DNA follows: TGTGCCAGCAGCCTTCTAGCGGGAGGGCTTGGCGGGGAGCTGTTTTTT.

The chain employs TRBV15 and TRBJ2-3; TRBD2 matches 8 bases. The CDR3 sequence is 14 residues long. V was clipped by 8 bases and J by 0 bases; unmatched bases: 4. Per the germline V gene, CDR1 is LNHNV and CDR2 is YYDKDF (reference sequence). The CDR3 nucleotides read TGTGCCACCCGCGGGAGGCGAAGCACAGATACGCAGTATTTT. It translates to CATRGRRSTDTQYF.

The gene calls are TRBV12-3 or TRBV12-4 and TRBJ1-2; D gene unclear. The ends were cut back, 1 base at V and 8 bases at J, with 8 bases in the middle. The CDR3 has 12 residues. CDR3: CASSLGAVGYTF. The CDR3, as DNA: TGTGCCAGCAGTTTAGGGGCGGTCGGCTACACCTTC.

This rearrangement joins TRBV27 to TRBJ1-5, with TRBD1 identical over 7 bases. The CDR3 covers 18 residues. Trimming took 4 bases from V and 3 from J; bases not matched to a gene: 15. CDR1 MNHEY and CDR2 SMNVEV come from the germline V gene (reference sequence). CDR3 nucleotide sequence: TGTGCCAGCAGTTCCCTTTATCCTCAGGGGGGCCTCAATCAGCCCCAGCATTTT. This sequence encodes CASSSLYPQGGLNQPQHF.

The chain combines TRBV7-2 with TRBJ1-1, with TRBD1 as a possible D gene (5 bases). The germline V gene has CDR1 SGHTA and CDR2 FQGNSA. The V and J ends lost 1 base and 5 bases respectively, with 11 bases between them. The CDR3 is 14 residues long. DNA for the CDR3: TGTGCCAGCAGCTTAGAAGGGGCGGGTACTGAAGCTTTCTTT. Its translation: CASSLEGAGTEAFF.

The chain employs TRBV29-1 and TRBJ1-2; TRBD1 matches 9 bases. The V gene's germline CDR1 is SQVTM and CDR2 ANQGSEA. V lost 5 bases to trimming and J lost 4 bases; unmatched junction nucleotides: 8. The CDR3 extends over 14 amino acids. Here the CDR3 DNA reads TGCAGCGTTAACCCCGGGACAGGGTTCTATGGCTACACCTTC. The encoded protein is CSVNPGTGFYGYTF.

The rearrangement joins TRBV30 to TRBJ2-5; possibly TRBD1 for D (6 bases). V lost 5 bases to trimming and J lost 0 bases, with 10 bases between them. The CDR3 length is 13 residues. Germline assignment: CDR1 GTSNPN and CDR2 SVGIG (reference sequence). The CDR3, as DNA: TGTGCCTGGGAAGGGGGATACCAAGAGACCCAGTACTTC. Translated: CAWEGGYQETQYF.

The DNA for the CDR3 is TGTGCCAGCAGCGCCCGGGGGAGGGATGCATTTTATAGCAATCAGCCCCAGCATTTT. Translation: CASSARGRDAFYSNQPQHF. V usage is TRBV21-1 and J usage is TRBJ1-5. TRBV21-1 is assigned pseudogene status. CDR3 length: 19 amino acids.

This clone was seen only a few times. This rearrangement joins TRBV5-4 to TRBJ1-2; TRBD1 aligns across 7 bases. The CDR3 runs to 13 residues. Trimming cost V 7 bases and J 2 bases; bases outside gene matches: 5. Germline values: CDR1 SGHNT, CDR2 YYREEE (reference sequence). The CDR3 DNA reads TGTGCCAGCCGGCTAGGGGGCAACTATGGCTACACCTTC. This encodes CASRLGGNYGYTF.

The chain links TRBV18 to TRBJ1-6; D uncertain. Between the trimmed V and J ends, which lost 3 bases and 4 bases, there was a span of 7 bases. The length of the CDR3 is 14 residues. CDR1 is KGHSH, CDR2 LQKENI, per germline. The DNA of the CDR3 is TGTGCCAGCTCACCCGGAGGATATAATTCACCCCTCCACTTT. Its protein is CASSPGGYNSPLHF.

The V gene is TRBV27, the J gene TRBJ2-4, with D hard to call. V shed 3 bases and J shed 3 bases, with 15 bases lying between them. The length of the CDR3 is 16 residues. Germline V lookup: CDR1 MNHEY, CDR2 SMNVEV (reference sequence). The CDR3 DNA reads TGTGCCAGCAGTTTCAATCCCCCCTTGGACAAAAACATTCAGTACTTC. This translates into CASSFNPPLDKNIQYF.

The V gene is TRBV5-1, the J gene TRBJ1-2; D remains ambiguous. The CDR3 loop spans 16 amino acids. Trimming cost V 4 bases and J 4 bases, with 20 bases left between them. Germline-derived CDR1 and CDR2 are SGHRS and YFSETQ. The chain's CDR3 is CASSLGTDDPFYGYTF. The CDR3 nucleotides read TGCGCCAGCAGCCTCGGAACCGATGACCCTTTCTATGGCTACACCTTC.

V is TRBV19 and J is TRBJ2-1; a weak D match, TRBD2 (5 bases). CDR3 length: 18 amino acids. Trimming left V 5 bases short and J 4 bases short, with 24 bases between. CDR1 is LNHDA and CDR2 is SQIVND in the germline V gene (reference sequence). In nucleotides, the CDR3 is TGTGCCAGTAGTCCCGTAGTTGGGAGATCAAACTTTTACAATGAGCAGTTCTTC. It yields the protein CASSPVVGRSNFYNEQFF.

J is TRBJ1-1 and V is TRBV7-2; the match to TRBD1 covers 7 bases. J gave up 7 bases and V 0 bases, and 8 bases lay outside the gene matches. Germline V gene lookup returns CDR1 SGHTA and CDR2 FQGNSA. The CDR3 sequence is 15 residues long. This CDR3 reads CASSLAGGQPIEAFF. In nucleotides, the CDR3 is TGTGCCAGCAGCTTAGCGGGGGGACAGCCCATTGAAGCTTTCTTT.

This chain joins TRBV30 and TRBJ1-6; the D is unclear. The CDR3 has 16 amino acids. Deletions cut 3 bases from V and 0 bases from J, with 12 bases between. Germline loops: CDR1 GTSNPN, CDR2 SVGIG (reference sequence). CDR3 amino acids: CAWRVAGNSYNSPLHF. CDR3 nucleotides: TGTGCCTGGAGAGTGGCGGGGAACTCCTATAATTCACCCCTCCACTTT.

This clone was recorded a few times. This sequence joins TRBV2 and TRBJ2-1; 7 bases align to TRBD2. CDR1 and CDR2 from the germline V gene are SNHLY and FYNNEI. This CDR3 is 17 amino acids long. V trimming: 6 bases; J trimming: 9 bases; junction bases outside the gene matches: 20. This chain's CDR3 is CASSRYAVAGDGVEQFF. In nucleotides, the CDR3 is TGTGCCAGCAGCCGCTACGCCGTTGCGGGAGACGGCGTTGAGCAGTTCTTC.